This T cell receptor beta chain was found in a study of molecular identifiers for immune sequencing clone quantification. TCRdb re-derived calls from the PCR reads in MiXCR, one entry per CDR3 protein. The sample has roughly 630,000 distinct CDR3 sequences; approximately 24% are singletons. With regard to this clonotype: The antigen is unknown. A clone one base away is much larger, so this may be a read error.

Naive CD8 T cells were FACS-sorted by CD8+CD4-CCR7+CD45RA+ markers. Study outcomes and limitations: Detecting spiked Jurkat TCR RNA from one cell among some 990,000 naive cells was reportedly possible. Highly expanded clones may be undercounted when identical TCR molecules share barcodes. More than 98% of effector molecules, versus under 1% of naive-cell molecules, belonged to clones above 20 RNA copies.

The CDR3 consists of 13 residues. Germline-derived CDR1 and CDR2 are SGHVS and FNYEAQ. The chain employs TRBV7-6 and TRBJ2-3, with 8 positions matching TRBD1. The receptor was isolated from a human donor in good health. Some libraries in this study had Jurkat cell RNA spiked in. Material: naive CD8+ T cells from blood, with Jurkat cell RNA spiked in. The subset here: FACS-sorted CD8+CD4-CCR7+CD45RA+ naive T cells. CDR3: CTSSLTGADTQYF. CDR3 nucleotides: TGTACCAGCAGCTTGACAGGGGCAGATACGCAGTATTTT.